These T cell receptor beta chains were read from a single sample in a study of blood T cells in healthy people across ages. TCRdb reprocessed the 5' RACE reads with MiXCR, giving one entry per CDR3 protein. This table holds about 1,800,000 distinct CDR3 sequences, 28% found once. Material for sequencing was blood. The receptors stem from a woman in her twenties or thirties in good health. Each CDR3 is given with its conserved first and last residue. A D gene is named only where the DNA matches it firmly. Only part of the rows carry a size: once, few, many, or a class if the clone is expanded.

d_gene: .; v_gene: TRBV9; len: 16; j_gene: TRBJ2-3; abundance: .; CDR3nt: TGTGCCAGCAGCGTAGTTCCAGGCCGAAGCACAGATACGCAGTATTTT; CDR3aa: CASSVVPGRSTDTQYF
d_gene: TRBD2; v_gene: TRBV3-1; len: 16; j_gene: TRBJ2-3; abundance: few; CDR3nt: TGTGCCAGCAGGGGGACTAGCGGGAGCTTCCCAGATACGCAGTATTTT; CDR3aa: CASRGTSGSFPDTQYF
d_gene: .; v_gene: TRBV30; len: 14; j_gene: TRBJ2-7; abundance: few; CDR3nt: TGTGCCTGGAGTGAGGACGGGTTCTACTACGAGCAGTACTTC; CDR3aa: CAWSEDGFYYEQYF
d_gene: TRBD2; v_gene: TRBV5-1; len: 16; j_gene: TRBJ2-3; abundance: many; CDR3nt: TGCGCCAGCAGCAGACGGACTAGCGGGAGCACAGATACGCAGTATTTT; CDR3aa: CASSRRTSGSTDTQYF
d_gene: TRBD1; v_gene: TRBV2; len: 14; j_gene: TRBJ2-2; abundance: .; CDR3nt: TGTGCCAGCTCCAGACAGGGAGACACCGGGGAGCTGTTTTTT; CDR3aa: CASSRQGDTGELFF
d_gene: .; v_gene: TRBV20-1; len: 12; j_gene: TRBJ2-2; abundance: .; CDR3nt: TGCAGTGCTACAGGGAATCCCGGGGAGCTGTTTTTT; CDR3aa: CSATGNPGELFF
d_gene: TRBD1; v_gene: TRBV5-1; len: 16; j_gene: TRBJ1-6; abundance: few; CDR3nt: TGCGCCAGCAATCCGGGGACAGCTAGGACTAATTCACCCCTCCACTTT; CDR3aa: CASNPGTARTNSPLHF
d_gene: .; v_gene: TRBV20-1; len: 12; j_gene: TRBJ2-1; abundance: few; CDR3nt: TGCAGTGCTAGCGAAATAAGGAATGAGCAGTTCTTC; CDR3aa: CSASEIRNEQFF
d_gene: .; v_gene: TRBV20-1; len: 13; j_gene: TRBJ1-2; abundance: few; CDR3nt: TGCAGTGCTAGGAAGGGCCAGTACTATGGCTACACCTTC; CDR3aa: CSARKGQYYGYTF
d_gene: .; v_gene: TRBV29-1; len: 15; j_gene: TRBJ1-2; abundance: few; CDR3nt: TGCAGCGTTGGTGGAGAGGGAATTTCTAACTATGGCTACACCTTC; CDR3aa: CSVGGEGISNYGYTF
d_gene: TRBD2; v_gene: TRBV27; len: 14; j_gene: TRBJ2-1; abundance: .; CDR3nt: TGTGCCAGCGGTAGACTAGCGGCTTGCAATGAGCAGTTCTTC; CDR3aa: CASGRLAACNEQFF
d_gene: TRBD1; v_gene: TRBV5-6; len: 18; j_gene: TRBJ2-4; abundance: few; CDR3nt: TGTGCCAGCAGCAAATCGGGACAGGGACCTTTAGCCAAAAACATTCAGTACTTC; CDR3aa: CASSKSGQGPLAKNIQYF
d_gene: .; v_gene: TRBV7-6; len: 13; j_gene: TRBJ1-4; abundance: .; CDR3nt: TGTGCCAGCAGTGGGGAGCCCGGAGAAAAACTGTTTTTT; CDR3aa: CASSGEPGEKLFF
d_gene: TRBD1; v_gene: TRBV25-1; len: 14; j_gene: TRBJ2-7; abundance: .; CDR3nt: TGTGCCAGCAGTGACTACAGGGGCCCCCTCGAGCAGTACTTC; CDR3aa: CASSDYRGPLEQYF
d_gene: TRBD1; v_gene: TRBV7-9; len: 16; j_gene: TRBJ2-5; abundance: .; CDR3nt: TGTGCCAGCAGCTCAGGGGCAGGGGGCCCAATAGAGACCCCGTACTTC; CDR3aa: CASSSGAGGPIETPYF
d_gene: .; v_gene: TRBV20-1; len: 16; j_gene: TRBJ2-7; abundance: few; CDR3nt: TGCAGTGCTAAGGAACCCCGGGCAGGGGGGAGGTACGAGCAGTACTTC; CDR3aa: CSAKEPRAGGRYEQYF